The 6 T cell receptor beta chains given below trace back to one sample, sequenced in a study of shared clonotypes between healthy human individuals (dated by TCRdb to the early 2020s). Libraries were made using the immunoSEQ multiplex PCR assay. The immuneACCESS repertoire file appears here via TCRdb, limited to in-frame rearrangements. These files lack a portion of the clones; in checked studies, under half of the deficit traces to unresolved V genes, and the cause of the others is not known. This sample gives around 200,000 clones in total; about 66% of them show up just once. The biggest ten clones account for 8.5% to 12% of the sample. Sequencing used memory CD4+ T cells sorted from blood. The sample's cell subset or site label, decoded: CD45RA-negative fraction. The receptors here all came from a man aged 30-40 years in good health.

This clone occurred a few times. The chain links TRBV7-9 to TRBJ2-3, with a tentative D call TRBD2 (6 bases). CDR1 is SEHNR and CDR2 is FQNEAQ in the germline V gene (reference sequence). The CDR3 extends over 14 amino acids. The V gene lost 5 bases and the J gene lost 6 bases, with 15 bases spanning the gap. The CDR3 DNA reads TGTGCCAGCAGCCGGAATTCTGGGGGGGATACGCAGTATTTT. Residues: CASSRNSGGDTQYF.

The chain has TRBV14 and TRBJ2-1; D possibly corresponds to TRBD1 (5 bases). Germline V gives CDR1 SGHDN, CDR2 FVKESK. This CDR3 is built from 16 residues. Trimming stripped 0 bases from V and 10 bases from J, with 19 bases between. The CDR3 reads CASSQDWAGPPTEQFF. The CDR3 DNA reads as TGTGCCAGCAGCCAAGACTGGGCAGGGCCCCCCACGGAGCAGTTCTTC. The full variable domain, its missing parts supplied by reference TRBV14 and TRBJ2-1, is EAGVTQFPSHSVIEKGQTVTLRCDPISGHDNLYWYRRVMGKEIKFLLHFVKESKQDESGMPNNRFLAERTGGTYSTLKVQPAELEDSGVYFCASSQDWAGPPTEQFFGPGTRLTVL.

The rearrangement joins TRBV5-1 to TRBJ2-1, with TRBD2 identical over 7 bases. The CDR3 totals 18 residues. The germline CDR1 and CDR2 sequences are SGHRS and YFSETQ. J lost 0 bases, V lost 0 bases, and 9 bases had no gene match. CDR3 nucleotides: TGCGCCAGCAGCTTGGCCGGTAGCGGGCCTAGCTCCTACAATGAGCAGTTCTTC. Protein: CASSLAGSGPSSYNEQFF.

This clone was recorded only once. This may stem from a read error, because a much larger clone lies one nucleotide away. The chain employs TRBV1 and TRBJ2-7; the D call in the table, TRBD2, was not verified against the DNA. TRBV1 corresponds to a pseudogene. The length of the CDR3 is 17 residues. CDR3 in amino acids: CTSSQLGTGECSYEQYF. The CDR3, as DNA: TGCACCAGCAGCCAATTGGGAACGGGAGAGTGCTCCTACGAGCAGTACTTC.

This clone was recorded a few times. This sequence joins TRBV5-4 and TRBJ2-1, with TRBD1 identical over 9 bases. The length of the CDR3 is 14 residues. Trimming removed 4 bases from V and 5 bases from J; junction bases left unmatched: 4. CDR1 is SGHNT and CDR2 is YYREEE in the germline V gene (reference sequence). CDR3 residues: CASSQRTGDNEQFF. In DNA, the CDR3 is TGTGCCAGCAGCCAAAGGACAGGGGACAATGAGCAGTTCTTC.

The chain joins TRBV9 to TRBJ1-1; no firm D call. In germline, CDR1 is SGDLS, CDR2 YYNGEE. This CDR3 spans 14 amino acids. The germline V and J ends were trimmed by 3 bases and 0 bases, with 9 bases remaining between them. CDR3 residues: CASSAQLLNTEAFF. The CDR3 DNA reads TGTGCCAGCAGCGCCCAGCTCTTGAACACTGAAGCTTTCTTT.